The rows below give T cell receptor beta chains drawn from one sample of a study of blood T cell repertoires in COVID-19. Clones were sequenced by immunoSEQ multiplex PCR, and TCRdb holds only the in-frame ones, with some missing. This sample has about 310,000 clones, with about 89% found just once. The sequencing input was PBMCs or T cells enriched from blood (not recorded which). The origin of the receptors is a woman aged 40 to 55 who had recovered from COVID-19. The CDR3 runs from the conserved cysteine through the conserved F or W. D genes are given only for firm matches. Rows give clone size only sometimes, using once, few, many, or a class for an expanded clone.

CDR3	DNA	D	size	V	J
CASSHPGQGKNEQFF	TGTGCCAGCAGCCACCCGGGCCAGGGCAAGAATGAGCAGTTCTTC	-	-	TRBV7-2	TRBJ2-1
CSASNDGNQPQHF	TGCAGCGCCAGTAATGATGGCAATCAGCCCCAGCATTTT	-	-	TRBV29-1	TRBJ1-5
CAGQPAGSGRGGEQYF	TGTGCCGGGCAACCCGCCGGTTCAGGGCGAGGAGGGGAGCAGTACTTC	-	-	TRBV2	TRBJ2-7
CASSKRKREGSSNEQFF	TGTGCCAGCAGCAAACGTAAGCGGGAGGGATCGAGCAATGAGCAGTTCTTC	-	-	TRBV21-1	TRBJ2-1
CASSSSGGGREQFF	TGTGCCAGCAGTTCAAGCGGGGGCGGGCGCGAGCAGTTCTTC	TRBD2	-	TRBV6-2/TRBV6-3	TRBJ2-1
CASSILDRDHNEQFF	TGTGCCAGTAGTATCTTGGACAGGGATCACAATGAGCAGTTCTTC	TRBD1	-	TRBV19	TRBJ2-1
CASNLAEQETQYF	TGTGCCAGCAACTTAGCGGAGCAAGAGACCCAGTACTTC	-	-	TRBV6-6	TRBJ2-5
CASSPDLKADTQYF	TGTGCCAGCTCACCCGACTTAAAGGCAGATACGCAGTATTTT	-	-	TRBV18	TRBJ2-3
CASSRQGLDSPLHF	TGTGCCAGCTCACGACAGGGTTTGGATTCACCCCTCCACTTT	TRBD1	-	TRBV18	TRBJ1-6
CASSKRRQTLTGELFF	TGTGCCAGTAGTAAAAGGCGGCAGACCCTCACCGGGGAGCTGTTTTTT	-	few	TRBV19	TRBJ2-2
CAWRGDRDEKLFF	TGTGCCTGGAGGGGGGACAGGGATGAAAAACTGTTTTTT	TRBD1	-	TRBV30	TRBJ1-4
CASSKSTRTGKDTEAFF	TGTGCCAGCAGCAAATCTACCAGGACAGGGAAGGACACTGAAGCTTTCTTT	TRBD1	-	TRBV6-4	TRBJ1-1
CATSLGGSSYEQYF	TGTGCCACCAGCCTCGGGGGGAGCTCCTACGAGCAGTACTTC	TRBD2	-	TRBV15	TRBJ2-7
CASSASDTMNTEAFF	TGTGCCAGCAGCGCCTCGGACACGATGAACACTGAAGCTTTCTTT	-	-	TRBV7-9	TRBJ1-1
CASSLGFGADYGYTF	TGTGCCAGCAGCTTGGGATTTGGGGCCGACTATGGCTACACCTTC	-	-	TRBV5-6	TRBJ1-2
CASSYGQGGNTEAFF	TGTGCCAGCAGCTATGGACAGGGGGGAAACACTGAAGCTTTCTTT	TRBD1	-	TRBV7-8	TRBJ1-1
CASSLTGAIGNEQYF	TGTGCCAGCAGCTTAACAGGGGCAATTGGTAACGAGCAGTACTTC	-	-	TRBV7-3	TRBJ2-7
CASRPPGGEQPQHF	TGTGCCAGCAGGCCTCCTGGGGGGGAACAGCCCCAGCATTTT	-	-	TRBV28	TRBJ1-5
CSVAGTRPQFETQYF	TGCAGCGTGGCGGGGACTCGGCCGCAATTCGAGACCCAGTACTTC	-	few	TRBV29-1	TRBJ2-5
CASSMDPGGNQPQHF	TGCGCCAGCAGCATGGACCCAGGGGGCAATCAGCCCCAGCATTTT	-	-	TRBV5-1	TRBJ1-5
CASRNNRGANYGYTF	TGTGCCAGCAGAAATAACAGGGGAGCTAACTATGGCTACACCTTC	TRBD1	-	TRBV6-5	TRBJ1-2
CASSFSGLGVSEAFF	TGCGCCAGCAGCTTTTCAGGACTAGGGGTTTCTGAAGCTTTCTTT	-	-	TRBV5-1	TRBJ1-1
CASSHGTGTYEQYF	TGCGCCAGCAGCCACGGGACAGGGACTTACGAGCAGTACTTC	TRBD1	-	TRBV4-1	TRBJ2-7
CATSRSAGANVLTF	TGTGCCACCAGTCGTTCGGCTGGGGCCAACGTCCTGACTTTC	-	-	TRBV24-1	TRBJ2-6
CASSVSTDNTEAFF	TGTGCCAGCAGCGTGTCGACAGATAACACTGAAGCTTTCTTT	-	once	TRBV9	TRBJ1-1
CASSYGQAGETQYF	TGTGCCAGCAGCTACGGACAGGCGGGAGAGACCCAGTACTTC	TRBD1	-	TRBV6-5	TRBJ2-5
CASSPGSGQLNEQFF	TGTGCCAGCAGCCCCGGTAGCGGGCAGCTCAATGAGCAGTTCTTC	TRBD2	once	TRBV3-1/TRBV3-2	TRBJ2-1
CASSLAATAGETQYF	TGCGCCAGCAGCTTGGCAGCGACGGCGGGAGAGACCCAGTACTTC	-	-	TRBV5-1	TRBJ2-5
CASRSADFPFF	TGTGCCAGCAGGTCCGCGGACTTTCCGTTTTTT	-	-	TRBV2	TRBJ2-3
CASSSQGKAFF	TGTGCCAGCAGCTCCCAGGGAAAAGCTTTCTTT	-	-	TRBV7-2	TRBJ1-1
CASSYPGLAGFQETQYF	TGTGCCAGCAGTTACCCCGGGTTAGCGGGGTTCCAAGAGACCCAGTACTTC	TRBD2	-	TRBV6-2/TRBV6-3	TRBJ2-5
CASSESGLAGGYEQFF	TGTGCCAGCAGTGAATCAGGACTAGCGGGAGGGTATGAGCAGTTCTTC	TRBD2	-	TRBV25-1	TRBJ2-1
CASSPPSTDTQYF	TGTGCCAGCAGCCCTCCCTCCACAGATACGCAGTATTTT	-	-	TRBV28	TRBJ2-3
CASSYWQGAGTGELFF	TGTGCCAGCAGTTACTGGCAGGGGGCTGGCACCGGGGAGCTGTTTTTT	TRBD1	-	TRBV6-5	TRBJ2-2
CASSLALIAETQYF	TGTGCCAGCAGCTTAGCGCTCATAGCAGAGACCCAGTACTTC	-	-	TRBV7-2	TRBJ2-5
CASSQSGTVYEQYF	TGTGCCAGCTCACAAAGCGGGACCGTTTACGAGCAGTACTTC	TRBD2	-	TRBV18	TRBJ2-7
CASSQGSRYQETQYF	TGTGCCAGCAGCCAAGGTTCGCGTTACCAAGAGACCCAGTACTTC	-	-	TRBV3-1/TRBV3-2	TRBJ2-5
CASSFSGSWNEQFF	TGTGCCAGTAGTTTTAGCGGGAGTTGGAATGAGCAGTTCTTC	TRBD2	-	TRBV19	TRBJ2-1
CASSVVGTGAWENTEAFF	TGTGCCAGCAGCGTAGTCGGGACAGGGGCTTGGGAGAACACTGAAGCTTTCTTT	TRBD1	-	TRBV9	TRBJ1-1
CASSPGRRDTEAFF	TGTGCCAGCTCACCGGGTCGGAGAGACACTGAAGCTTTCTTT	-	-	TRBV18	TRBJ1-1
CASSYNRLAGGTDTQYF	TGTGCCAGCAGTTACAACCGACTAGCGGGAGGTACAGATACGCAGTATTTT	TRBD2	-	TRBV6-2/TRBV6-3	TRBJ2-3
CASSQAGTGYNEQFF	TGTGCCAGCAGCCAGGCCGGGACAGGATACAATGAGCAGTTCTTC	TRBD1	-	TRBV3-1/TRBV3-2	TRBJ2-1